These 12 T cell receptor beta chains came from one sample sequenced in a study of human T cells and chemical hapten exposure. MiXCR, applied by TCRdb to the RACE reads, yields one record per CDR3 protein. In the table there are 95,000 to 150,000 distinct CDR3 sequences, roughly an eighth of which are singletons. The time point denotes: patch test 1, 2 weeks after DPC sensitization. Stated treatment: therapeutic diphenylcyclopropenone sensitization with weekly scalp DPC. The sample here was whole blood, taken in connection with sensitization to the hapten diphenylcyclopropenone (DPC). These receptors originate from a man aged 18 to 35 with alopecia areata. Some clones in this sample may be carry-over from other donors' samples.

This clonotype occurred a few times. V gene TRBV11-2 combines with J gene TRBJ2-2; D gene ambiguous. Per the germline V gene, CDR1 is SGHAT and CDR2 is FQNNGV. CDR3 length equals 15 residues. V was shortened by 5 bases and J by 2 bases, with 12 bases between the two germline ends. CDR3 nucleotides: TGTGCCAGCAGCCCCCTCCCGGTAAACACCGGGGAGCTGTTTTTT. This encodes CASSPLPVNTGELFF.

V and J are TRBV10-3 and TRBJ2-4; weak D call: TRBD1 (6 bases). This CDR3 has 11 residues. Trimming took 10 bases from V and 5 from J, leaving 9 bases between them. Germline V lookup: CDR1 ENHRY, CDR2 SYGVKD. CDR3 in amino acids: CATRQENIQYF. CDR3 in DNA: TGTGCCACCCGACAGGAAAACATTCAGTACTTC.

The V and J genes are TRBV18 and TRBJ1-2; D gene ambiguous. V lost 2 bases to trimming and J lost 3 bases, with 13 bases between them. The germline V gene encodes CDR1 KGHSH and CDR2 LQKENI. The CDR3 is 15 amino acids. The CDR3: CASSPSSGLYYGYTF. The CDR3 bases are TGTGCCAGCTCACCATCCTCGGGTCTCTACTATGGCTACACCTTC.

The chain uses TRBV9 and TRBJ1-1, with D perhaps TRBD1 (5 bases). The germline V and J ends were trimmed by 4 bases and 0 bases, with 16 bases remaining between them. CDR1 is SGDLS and CDR2 is YYNGEE in the germline V gene. CDR3 length: 16 amino acids. The CDR3 coding sequence is TGTGCCAGCAGCCCGACCGGGGGGAGAATGAACACTGAAGCTTTCTTT. Translation gives CASSPTGGRMNTEAFF.

This chain uses TRBV3-1 with TRBJ2-7; D gene unclear. The V gene lost 4 bases and the J gene lost 3 bases, with 13 bases spanning the gap. Germline V gene sequence: CDR1 LGHDT, CDR2 YNNKEL (reference sequence). This CDR3 has 14 amino acids. The CDR3 DNA follows: TGTGCCAGCAGCCCGCAGGTGTTCAACTACGAGCAGTACTTC. This translates into CASSPQVFNYEQYF.

This clonotype was counted between two and nine times. V gene TRBV29-1 combines with J gene TRBJ2-1; 11 bases are a match to TRBD2. The CDR3 covers 14 residues. Germline CDR1 is SQVTM and CDR2 is ANQGSEA. The V and J ends lost 4 bases and 4 bases, in that order; junction bases with no gene match: 3. CDR3 DNA sequence: TGCAGCGTTGGTTTAGCGGGGGGGTACAATGAGCAGTTCTTC. It translates to CSVGLAGGYNEQFF.

The chain employs TRBV4-3 and TRBJ2-3, with 9 bases identical to TRBD2. Germline CDR1 LGHNA, CDR2 YSLEER. There are 17 residues in the CDR3. The V and J ends lost 4 bases and 1 base, in that order; junction bases with no gene match: 9. CDR3 loop: CASSPGPLAGRTDTQYF. Here the CDR3 DNA reads TGCGCCAGCAGCCCAGGTCCCCTAGCGGGGCGCACAGATACGCAGTATTTT.

The rearrangement links TRBV29-1 to TRBJ2-7; perhaps D is TRBD1 or TRBD2 (5 bases each). CDR3 length: 11 residues. The V and J ends lost 4 bases and 6 bases respectively, with 10 bases between them. Germline CDR1 reads SQVTM; CDR2 reads ANQGSEA. The CDR3: CSVVGASEQYF. CDR3 in DNA: TGCAGCGTTGTCGGGGCAAGCGAGCAGTACTTC.

The V and J genes are TRBV29-1 and TRBJ2-5, with TRBD1 matching 10 bases. V gave up 6 bases and J gave up 10 bases; unmatched junction bases: 5. CDR3 length: 11 residues. Germline values: CDR1 SQVTM, CDR2 ANQGSEA. CDR3 amino acids: CSVGDRGGQYF. In DNA form, the CDR3 reads TGCAGCGTGGGGGACAGGGGAGGCCAGTACTTC.

This clonotype showed up just a few times. The chain carries TRBV11-2 and TRBJ1-1; D ambiguous. The germline gives CDR1 SGHAT, CDR2 FQNNGV. This CDR3 spans 14 amino acids. The V end was cut by 7 bases, the J end by 1 base, with 13 bases between. The CDR3 loop is CASNQGPGNTEAFF. CDR3 sequence (DNA): TGTGCCAGCAATCAAGGACCGGGGAACACTGAAGCTTTCTTT.

In this sample, this clonotype turned up a few times. This chain connects TRBV7-6 to TRBJ2-3; 7 bases align to TRBD1. This CDR3 has 16 amino acids. Trimming at V came to 5 bases and at J to 3 bases, leaving 11 bases not matched to a gene. Germline V CDR1 and CDR2: SGHVS, FNYEAQ. This CDR3 is CASSPGTAAPTDTQYF. CDR3 bases: TGTGCCAGCAGCCCCGGGACAGCAGCACCAACAGATACGCAGTATTTT.

Only a few counts were recorded for this clonotype. V usage is TRBV4-1 and J usage is TRBJ1-4; D uncertain. V was shortened by 8 bases and J by 8 bases, with 12 bases between the two germline ends. Per the germline V gene, CDR1 is MGHRA and CDR2 is YSYEKL. This CDR3 is built from 12 residues. CDR3 amino acids: CASSSDGEKLFF. The CDR3 bases are TGCGCCAGCTCCTCCGACGGAGAAAAACTGTTTTTT.